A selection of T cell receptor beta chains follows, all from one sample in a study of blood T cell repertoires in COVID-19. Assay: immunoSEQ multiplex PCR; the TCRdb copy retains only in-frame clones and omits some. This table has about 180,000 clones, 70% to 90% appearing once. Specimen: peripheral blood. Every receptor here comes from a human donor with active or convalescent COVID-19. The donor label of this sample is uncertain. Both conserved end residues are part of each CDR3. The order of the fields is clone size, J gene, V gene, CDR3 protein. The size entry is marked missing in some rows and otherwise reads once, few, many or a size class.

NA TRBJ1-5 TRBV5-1 CASSLEGGRNQPQHF
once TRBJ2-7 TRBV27 CASSWTKGEQYF
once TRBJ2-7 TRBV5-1 CASSSPPWIADYEQYF
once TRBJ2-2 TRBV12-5 CASGLGTSGRTGELFF
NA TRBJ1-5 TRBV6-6 CASTRGFGNQPQHF
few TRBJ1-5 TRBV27 CASSLVAGGQPQHF
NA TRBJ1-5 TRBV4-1 CASSQGSIGGAGQPQHF
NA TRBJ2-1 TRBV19 CASSPTSATGGEQFF
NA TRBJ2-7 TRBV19 CASSISQGVRNEQYF
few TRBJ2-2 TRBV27 CATRTSGGIVGELFF
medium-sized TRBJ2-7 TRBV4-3 CASSQDRQVPYEQYF
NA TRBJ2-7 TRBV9 CASSVDGRYEQYF
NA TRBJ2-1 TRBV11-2 CASSSPTRSPIHEQFF
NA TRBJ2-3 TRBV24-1 CATGGSTDTQYF
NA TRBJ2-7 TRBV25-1 CASSGVGSTGKSYEQYF
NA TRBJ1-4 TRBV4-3 CASSRQGRVTTNEKLFF
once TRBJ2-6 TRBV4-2 CASSQVRRQQTYSGANVLTF
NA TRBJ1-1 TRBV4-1 CASGGTEAFF
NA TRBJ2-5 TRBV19 CASSMYREETQYF
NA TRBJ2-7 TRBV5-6 CASSVQVHSYEQYF
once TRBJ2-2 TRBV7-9 CASSLASGINTGELFF
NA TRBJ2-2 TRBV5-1 CATSDSGTNTGELFF
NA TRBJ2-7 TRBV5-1 CASSLLQPGQYEQYF
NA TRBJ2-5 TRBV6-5 CASSFGTGETQYF
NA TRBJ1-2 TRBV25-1 CASSGTGRAPDGYTF
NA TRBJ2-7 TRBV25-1 CASSEYGISGGWEQYF
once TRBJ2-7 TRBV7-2 CASSPGLAGVYEQYF
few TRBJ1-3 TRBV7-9 CASSLGAGAGNTIYF
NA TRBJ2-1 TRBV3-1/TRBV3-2 CASSQVSGTPLQPKRQFF
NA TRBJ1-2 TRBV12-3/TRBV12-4 CASTETGVYGYTF
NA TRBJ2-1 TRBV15 CATSRVAGDYNEQFF
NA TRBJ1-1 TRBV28 CASSLAGGILNTEAFF
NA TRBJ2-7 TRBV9 CASSVGLGVDEQYF
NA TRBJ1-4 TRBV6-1 CASSEEPGQGNEKLFF
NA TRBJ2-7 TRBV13 CASSLGVREAYEQYF
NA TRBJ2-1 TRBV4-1 CASSQAGGGAYNEQFF
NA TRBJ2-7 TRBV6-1 CASSEGYSYEQYF
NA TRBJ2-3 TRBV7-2 CASSGQQGAWNTQYF
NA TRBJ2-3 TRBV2 CATAPLFGVVDTQYF
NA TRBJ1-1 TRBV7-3 CASSSRQGRGNTEAFF